This T cell receptor beta chain was profiled in a study of CD8+CD57+ T cells in acquired aplastic anemia. Study in general: Sequencing produced an average of roughly 11 million reads per healthy donor for CD4+ cells.

Only a few counts were recorded for this clonotype. Its target is unknown. Study outcomes and limitations: About 30 CD8+ CDR3 sequences occurred in both the patients and the controls.

V was trimmed by 4 bases and J by 3 bases, leaving 14 bases between them. The CDR3 length is 14 residues. CDR1 and CDR2 (germline): SGHRS, YFSETQ. Genomic DNA, serving as template, underwent TCR beta VDJ and CDR3 profiling. TCRdb redid the calling of the reads with MiXCR, one entry per CDR3 protein. The sample lists over 200,000 distinct CDR3 sequences, approximately 60% occurring once. The chain has TRBV5-1 and TRBJ2-7; D ambiguous. Source material: sorted CD4+, CD8+, or CD8+CD57+ T cells (not recorded which) from PBMCs. This clonotype originated in a human donor in good health. In DNA, the CDR3 is TGCGCCAGCAGCCTCGGACGGAAAGACTACGAGCAGTACTTC. This sequence encodes CASSLGRKDYEQYF.